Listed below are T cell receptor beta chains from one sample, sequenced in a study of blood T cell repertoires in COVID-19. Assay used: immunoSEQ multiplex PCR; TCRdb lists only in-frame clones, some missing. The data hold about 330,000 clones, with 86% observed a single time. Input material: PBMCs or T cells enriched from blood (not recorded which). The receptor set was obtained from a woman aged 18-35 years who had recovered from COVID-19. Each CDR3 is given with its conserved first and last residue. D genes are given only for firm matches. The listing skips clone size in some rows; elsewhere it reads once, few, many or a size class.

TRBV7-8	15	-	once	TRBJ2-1	TGTGCCAGCAGCTTCACCCGGGACATTTACAATGAGCAGTTCTTC	CASSFTRDIYNEQFF
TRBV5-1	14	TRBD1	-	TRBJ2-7	TGCGCCAGCAGCTTGGGACAGGGGGATACAGGGCAGTACTTC	CASSLGQGDTGQYF
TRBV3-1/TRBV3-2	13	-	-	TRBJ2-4	TGTGCCAGCAGCCAGTACGAGGAAAACATTCAGTACTTC	CASSQYEENIQYF
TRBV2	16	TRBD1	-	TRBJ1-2	TGTGCCAGCAGTGACACTCAGGGGGACGCTAACTATGGCTACACCTTC	CASSDTQGDANYGYTF
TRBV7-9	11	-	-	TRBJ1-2	TGTGCCAGCAGCTCGCCGGATGGCTACACCTTC	CASSSPDGYTF
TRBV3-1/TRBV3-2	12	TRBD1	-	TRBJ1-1	TGTGCCAGCAGCCAAGGGGACAGGGAAGCTTTCTTT	CASSQGDREAFF
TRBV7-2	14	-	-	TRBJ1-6	TGTGCCAGCAGCCGCGGGGGGACTAATTCACCCCTCCACTTT	CASSRGGTNSPLHF
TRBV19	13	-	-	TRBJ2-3	TGTGCCAGTAGTCTCCCTAGCACAGATACGCAGTATTTT	CASSLPSTDTQYF
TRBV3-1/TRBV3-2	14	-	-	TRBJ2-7	TGTGCCAGCAGCCACCCGGGGTTTCCCTACGAGCAGTACTTC	CASSHPGFPYEQYF
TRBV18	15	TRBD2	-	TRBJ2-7	TGTGCCAGCTCACTTAGCGGGAGGGCCCATTACGAGCAGTACTTC	CASSLSGRAHYEQYF
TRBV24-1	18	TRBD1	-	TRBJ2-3	TGTGCCACCAGTGCATCCGGGACAGGGGTAGTGGGCACAGATACGCAGTATTTT	CATSASGTGVVGTDTQYF
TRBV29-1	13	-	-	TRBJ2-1	TGCAGCGGGCAACCCTCCTCCTACAATGAGCAGTTCTTC	CSGQPSSYNEQFF
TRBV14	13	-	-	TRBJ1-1	TGTGCCAGCAGCCAATACGGGAACACTGAAGCTTTCTTT	CASSQYGNTEAFF
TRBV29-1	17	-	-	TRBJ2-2	TGCAGCGTTGAAGATCTTGCCAGGGAGGATGGCACCGGGGAGCTGTTTTTT	CSVEDLAREDGTGELFF
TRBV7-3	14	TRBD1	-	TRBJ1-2	TGTGCCAGCAGCTTAACCGGACAGGGACATGGCTACACCTTC	CASSLTGQGHGYTF
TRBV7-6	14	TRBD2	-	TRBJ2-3	TGTGCCAGCAGCAGGAGCGGGAGGTATGATACGCAGTATTTT	CASSRSGRYDTQYF
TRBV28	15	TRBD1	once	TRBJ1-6	TGTGCCAGCAGTTTAGGCAGGGGGAGTAATTCACCCCTCCACTTT	CASSLGRGSNSPLHF
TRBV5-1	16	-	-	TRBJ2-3	TGCGCCAGCAGCTTAGCCGACCCCGGCGGAGGAGATACGCAGTATTTT	CASSLADPGGGDTQYF
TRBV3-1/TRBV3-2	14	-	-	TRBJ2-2	TGTGCCAGCAGCCAAGTGACGGGAGTGGGGGAGCTGTTTTTT	CASSQVTGVGELFF
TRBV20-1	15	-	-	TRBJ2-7	TGCAGTGCTAGTGGTTTTGGGGTCGGGGTGTGGGAGCAGTACTTC	CSASGFGVGVWEQYF
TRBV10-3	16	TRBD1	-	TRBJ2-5	TGTGCCATCAGCTCGGACAGGGAGGCCAGTGAAGAGACCCAGTACTTC	CAISSDREASEETQYF
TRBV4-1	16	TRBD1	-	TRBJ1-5	TGCGCCAGCAGCCAAATTGGACAGGGGGCAAATCAGCCCCAGCATTTT	CASSQIGQGANQPQHF
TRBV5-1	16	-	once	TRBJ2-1	TGCGCCAGCAGCTTGGCCTCAAGCGATCCGTCCAATGAGCAGTTCTTC	CASSLASSDPSNEQFF
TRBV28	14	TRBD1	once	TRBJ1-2	TGTGCCAGCAGTTACACAGGGGGCCAGGAAGGCTACACCTTC	CASSYTGGQEGYTF
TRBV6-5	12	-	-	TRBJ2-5	TGTGCCAGCTACTCCCCAGGGGAGACCCAGTACTTC	CASYSPGETQYF
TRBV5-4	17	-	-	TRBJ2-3	TGTGCCAGCAGCTTGGGGCCCGGGACTGGAGCCACAGATACGCAGTATTTT	CASSLGPGTGATDTQYF
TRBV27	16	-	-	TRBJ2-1	TGTGCCAGCAGTTTAACAGGAGACCGACCCTACAATGAGCAGTTCTTC	CASSLTGDRPYNEQFF
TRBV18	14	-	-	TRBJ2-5	TGTGCCAGCTCACCAGGACAAGGCCAAGAGACCCAGTACTTC	CASSPGQGQETQYF
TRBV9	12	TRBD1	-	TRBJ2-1	TGTGCCAGCAGCGTAGCACAGGGGCAGCAGTTCTTC	CASSVAQGQQFF
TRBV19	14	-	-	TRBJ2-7	TGTGCCAGTAGTATAGGGGCGGGGACCTACGAGCAGTACTTC	CASSIGAGTYEQYF
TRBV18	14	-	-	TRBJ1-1	TGTGCCAGCTCACCCCAGGACACGAACACTGAAGCTTTCTTT	CASSPQDTNTEAFF
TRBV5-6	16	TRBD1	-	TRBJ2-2	TGTGCCAGCAGCTTACGACAGGGGGCTTGGACCGGGGAGCTGTTTTTT	CASSLRQGAWTGELFF
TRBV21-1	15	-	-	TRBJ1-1	TGTGCCAGCAGCAAATGGGACAGGGGGCAAAGTGAAGCTTTCTTT	CASSKWDRGQSEAFF
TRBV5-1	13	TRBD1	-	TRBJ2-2	TGCGCCAGCAGCTTTGGACAGGGCGGGGAGCTGTTTTTT	CASSFGQGGELFF
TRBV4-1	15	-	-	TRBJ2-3	TGCGCCAGCAGAATGGGCTCCTTCCTACTGGATACGCAGTATTTT	CASRMGSFLLDTQYF
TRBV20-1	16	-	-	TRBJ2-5	TGCAGTGCTAGTACGGCTTATAGCCCCCCGGCGGAGACCCAGTACTTC	CSASTAYSPPAETQYF
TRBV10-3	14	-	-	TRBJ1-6	TGTGCCATCAGTGATCGGGGGAAGAATTCACCCCTCCACTTT	CAISDRGKNSPLHF
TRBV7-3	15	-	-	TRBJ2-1	TGTGCCAGCAGCTTAACCGGGAGTGTCAACAATGAGCAGTTCTTC	CASSLTGSVNNEQFF
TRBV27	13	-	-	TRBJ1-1	TGTGCCAGCAGTTTTCGGGTATACACTGAAGCTTTCTTT	CASSFRVYTEAFF
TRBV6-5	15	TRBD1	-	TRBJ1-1	TGTGCCTCCGCTAGGACAGGGGGCGGGGGCACTGAAGCTTTCTTT	CASARTGGGGTEAFF
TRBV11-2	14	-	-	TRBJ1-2	TGTGCCAGCAGCTTAGCAGGGGCAAACTATGGCTACACCTTC	CASSLAGANYGYTF
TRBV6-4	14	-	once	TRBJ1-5	TGTGCCAGCAGGGTCCAGGGTAGCAATCAGCCCCAGCATTTT	CASRVQGSNQPQHF
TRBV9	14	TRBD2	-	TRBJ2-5	TGTGCCAGCAGCGCGGGGGGGCAGGCGAGAGCCCAGTACTTC	CASSAGGQARAQYF
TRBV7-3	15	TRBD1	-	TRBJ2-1	TGTGCCAGCAGCCCGACGGGACAGGGGGCTGATGAGCAGTTCTTC	CASSPTGQGADEQFF
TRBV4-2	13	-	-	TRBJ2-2	TGTGCCAGCAGCCCCGTAGTCACCGGGGAGCTGTTTTTT	CASSPVVTGELFF